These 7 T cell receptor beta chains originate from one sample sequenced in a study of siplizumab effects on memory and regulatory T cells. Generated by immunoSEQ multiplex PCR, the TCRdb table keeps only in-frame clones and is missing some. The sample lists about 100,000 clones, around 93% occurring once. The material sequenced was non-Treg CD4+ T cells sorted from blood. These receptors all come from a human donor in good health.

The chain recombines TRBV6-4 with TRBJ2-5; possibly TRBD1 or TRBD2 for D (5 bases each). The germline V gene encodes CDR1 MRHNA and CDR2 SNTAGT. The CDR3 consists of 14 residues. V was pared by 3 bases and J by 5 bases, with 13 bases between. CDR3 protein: CASSESGATETQYF. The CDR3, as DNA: TGTGCCAGCAGTGAATCCGGGGCCACGGAGACCCAGTACTTC.

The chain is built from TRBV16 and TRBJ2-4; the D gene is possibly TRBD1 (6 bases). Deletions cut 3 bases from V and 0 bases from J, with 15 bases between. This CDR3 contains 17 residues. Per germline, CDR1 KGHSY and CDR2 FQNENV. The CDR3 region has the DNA TGTGCCAGCAGCCAGCCCAACAGGGTGTCAGCCAAAAACATTCAGTACTTC. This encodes CASSQPNRVSAKNIQYF.

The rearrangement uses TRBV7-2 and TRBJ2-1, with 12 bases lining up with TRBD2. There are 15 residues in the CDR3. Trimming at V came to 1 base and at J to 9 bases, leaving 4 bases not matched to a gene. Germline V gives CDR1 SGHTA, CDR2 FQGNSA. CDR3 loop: CASSLGLAGGAEQFF. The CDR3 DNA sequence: TGTGCCAGCAGCTTAGGCCTAGCGGGAGGGGCTGAGCAGTTCTTC.

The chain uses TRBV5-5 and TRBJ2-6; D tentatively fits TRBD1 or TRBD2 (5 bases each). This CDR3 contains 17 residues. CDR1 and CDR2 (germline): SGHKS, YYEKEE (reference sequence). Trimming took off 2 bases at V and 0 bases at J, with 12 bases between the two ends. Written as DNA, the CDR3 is TGTGCCAGCAGCTTATCTCGAGGGGACTCTGGGGCCAACGTCCTGACTTTC. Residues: CASSLSRGDSGANVLTF.

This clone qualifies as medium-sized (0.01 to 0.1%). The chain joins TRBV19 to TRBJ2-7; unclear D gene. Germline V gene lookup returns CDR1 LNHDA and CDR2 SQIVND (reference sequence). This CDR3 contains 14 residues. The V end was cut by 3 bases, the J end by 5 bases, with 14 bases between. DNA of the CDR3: TGTGCCAGTAGTATTGATTCGGGTCGGGACGAGCAGTACTTC. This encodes CASSIDSGRDEQYF.

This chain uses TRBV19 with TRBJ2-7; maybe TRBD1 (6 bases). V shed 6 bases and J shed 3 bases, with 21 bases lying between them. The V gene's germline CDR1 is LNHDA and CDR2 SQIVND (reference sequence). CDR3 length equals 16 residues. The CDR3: CASRKKQGRSGYEQYF. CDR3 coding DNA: TGTGCCAGTAGGAAAAAACAGGGTAGATCGGGCTACGAGCAGTACTTC.

The CDR3 sequence: CASSRNRDSYEQYF. The DNA of the CDR3 is TGTGCCAGCAGCCGGAACCGGGACAGCTACGAGCAGTACTTC. The V gene is TRBV6-5, the J gene TRBJ2-7; the match to TRBD1 covers 7 bases. This CDR3 is 14 amino acids long. CDR1 MNHEY and CDR2 SVGAGI come from the germline V gene. V shed 6 bases and J 3 bases; nucleotides not matched to a gene: 8.